The 13 T cell receptor beta chains presented below share a single source sample, sequenced in a study of T cells in women clearing cervical HPV infection. The data were produced by immunoSEQ multiplex PCR, yet TCRdb's version contains in-frame clones alone and is incomplete. The sample includes tens of thousands of clones. The specimen was blood buffy coat. The source of these receptors is a woman aged 18 to 75 with a cervical HPV16 infection that either progressed to CIN3+ or cleared (not recorded which).

Of note for this clone: The read ends 3 residues before the CDR3 terminus; that terminus is restored from the germline J gene. The V call is TRBV6-2 or TRBV6-3, the J call TRBJ2-2; D is tentatively TRBD1 or TRBD2 (5 bases each). The length of the CDR3 is 15 residues. The germline CDR1 and CDR2 sequences are MNHEY and SVGEGT. The CDR3 loop is CASSYRGEYNSPLFF. The CDR3 DNA, read in part, is TGTGCCAGCAGTTACAGGGGAGAATATAATTCACCG.

Notes on this clone: With the read ending 3 residues before the CDR3 end, the germline J gene is used to fill in that end. V gene TRBV7-3 combines with J gene TRBJ2-7; 9 nucleotides align to TRBD2. Germline V CDR1 and CDR2: SGHTA, FQGTGA. The CDR3 loop spans 13 amino acids. J was trimmed by 5 bases and V by 5 bases; bases with no gene match: 4. Incomplete CDR3 DNA: TGTGCCAGCAGCCCCCCTAGCGGGAACGAG. Translating gives CASSPPSGNE. The entire CDR3 sequence reads CASSPPSGNEQYF.

On this clone itself: The read gets to within 3 residues of the CDR3 end, and the germline J gene fills in the rest. The V and J genes are TRBV12-3 or TRBV12-4 and TRBJ1-3, with TRBD1 matching 8 bases. This CDR3 is built from 17 residues. V trimming: 2 bases; J trimming: 0 bases; junction bases outside the gene matches: 6. The covered CDR3 bases are TGTGCCAGCAGTTTACTGGGGACAGGTGGCTCTGGAAACACC. Its protein product is CASSLLGTGGSGNT. The full CDR3 protein reads CASSLLGTGGSGNTIYF.

Regarding this clone: The CDR3 end falls 3 residues outside the read, so it is completed with the germline J gene. The chain is built from TRBV19 and TRBJ1-1; 10 bases are a match to TRBD1. V shed 5 bases and J 4 bases; nucleotides not matched to a gene: 1. From germline, CDR1 is LNHDA and CDR2 SQIVND (reference sequence). The CDR3 has 13 amino acids. CDR3 residues: CASSRQGATEAFF. CDR3 bases read: TGTGCCAGTAGTCGACAGGGGGCCACTGAA.

With respect to this clone: The junction differs from germline at one of its ends, possibly a read error. The read finishes 3 residues shy of the CDR3 end, and the germline J gene is used to complete it. V and J are TRBV7-2 and TRBJ2-1; tentatively, D is TRBD2 (5 bases). Germline loops: CDR1 SGHTA, CDR2 FQGNSA. The CDR3 runs to 15 residues. CDR3 amino acids: CASRFERYSYNEQFF. The sequenced part of the CDR3 DNA is TGTGCCAGCCGCTTCGAGCGGTACTCCTACAATGAG.

Notes on this clone: The read terminates 3 residues before the CDR3 end, so the remaining end is supplied by the germline J gene. Other DNA sequences in the sample encode the same CDR3. The chain links TRBV5-1 to TRBJ1-3, with D tentatively TRBD1 (5 bases). Germline values: CDR1 SGHRS, CDR2 YFSETQ. This CDR3 has 14 residues. V shed 1 base and J shed 2 bases, with 7 bases lying between them. The CDR3 DNA, read in part, is TGCGCCAGCAGCTTGTCAGGGACTGGAAACACC. This codes for CASSLSGTGNT. The entire CDR3 protein is CASSLSGTGNTIYF.

Concerning this clone itself: Sequencing ends 3 residues short of the CDR3 end; the germline J gene provides the rest. The chain links TRBV18 to TRBJ1-1; TRBD1 agrees at 12 bases. Germline CDR1 KGHSH, CDR2 LQKENI. V was pared by 1 base and J by 0 bases, with 6 bases of the junction left unmatched. This CDR3 has 18 residues. The chain's CDR3 is CASSPRLGQGAVNTEAFF. The covered CDR3 bases are TGTGCCAGCTCACCACGATTGGGACAGGGGGCCGTGAACACTGAA. Combining the CDR3 with reference TRBV18 and TRBJ1-1 gives the whole variable domain NAGVMQNPRHLVRRRGQEARLRCSPMKGHSHVYWYRQLPEEGLKFMVYLQKENIIDESGMPKERFSAEFPKEGPSILRIQQVVRGDSAAYFCASSPRLGQGAVNTEAFFGQGTRLTVV.

About this clone: Read data end 3 residues before the CDR3 end; the end is taken from the germline J gene. The chain carries TRBV4-1 and TRBJ2-7; 11 nucleotides line up with TRBD2. After removal of 0 bases from V and 4 bases from J, the junction contained 2 bases not matched to a gene. CDR1 and CDR2 (germline): MGHRA, YSYEKL. The CDR3 has 15 residues. CDR3 residues: CASSQETSGIYEQYF. CDR3 DNA, as far as it was read: TGCGCCAGCAGCCAAGAGACTAGCGGGATTTACGAG.

A word on this clone: The CDR3 extends 3 residues past the end of the read, so its final part is completed from the germline J gene. The chain couples TRBV19 to TRBJ1-2; 8 bases map to TRBD1. CDR1 and CDR2 (germline): LNHDA, SQIVND (reference sequence). This CDR3 has 14 residues. With 6 bases clipped from V and 7 bases from J, the junction kept 10 bases outside the gene matches. The CDR3 protein is CASRGDRTVGGYTF. The sequenced part of the CDR3 DNA is TGTGCCAGTAGGGGGGACAGGACGGTGGGTGGC.

Notes on this clone: The read terminates 3 residues ahead of where the CDR3 ends, so the germline J gene completes it. The gene calls are TRBV20-1 and TRBJ1-6; 7 bases align to TRBD1. The CDR3 loop spans 13 amino acids. Unmatched junction bases numbered 2, after V lost 5 bases and J lost 4 bases. Germline V gives CDR1 DFQATT, CDR2 SNEGSKA (reference sequence). The CDR3 loop is CSALTGYNSPLHF. CDR3 DNA, as far as it was read: TGCAGTGCTCTGACAGGGTATAATTCACCC.

With regard to this clone: The read terminates 3 residues before the CDR3 end, so the remaining end is supplied by the germline J gene. This chain connects TRBV4-1 to TRBJ2-7; 7 nucleotides agree with TRBD1. Per germline, CDR1 MGHRA and CDR2 YSYEKL. This CDR3 is 14 amino acids long. Germline trimming cut 4 bases from V and 0 bases from J; bases unmatched to any gene: 3. This CDR3 reads CASSLTGASYEQYF. Partial CDR3 DNA: TGCGCCAGCAGCCTTACAGGGGCCTCCTACGAG.

A remark on this clone: The read finishes 3 residues shy of the CDR3 end, and the germline J gene is used to complete it. V and J are TRBV28 and TRBJ2-7; 7 nucleotides align to TRBD2. Germline lookup yields CDR1 MDHEN and CDR2 SYDVKM. J gave up 2 bases and V 5 bases, and 6 bases lay outside the gene matches. This CDR3 is built from 14 residues. The sequenced part of the CDR3 DNA is TGTGCCAGCAGTCTCGGGACTACTCCCTACGAG. It is translated as CASSLGTTPYE. The entire CDR3 is CASSLGTTPYEQYF.

In the case of this clone: The read comes to an end 3 residues before the CDR3 does, leaving the germline J gene to fill in the end. The rearrangement joins TRBV20-1 to TRBJ2-3, with 14 bases aligning to TRBD2. Germline V lookup: CDR1 DFQATT, CDR2 SNEGSKA (reference sequence). This CDR3 is 16 amino acids long. V was pared by 5 bases and J by 1 base, with 5 bases of the junction left unmatched. The CDR3 here is CSAEWGLAGGTDTQYF. The sequenced CDR3 bases are TGCAGTGCTGAATGGGGACTAGCGGGGGGCACAGATACG.